The entry below gives a single TCR beta chain sequence along with its context. Antigen specificity is unknown. The same CDR3 can be traced to other DNA sequences in this sample. Data came from immunoSEQ multiplex PCR; TCRdb stores just in-frame clones and leaves some out. Here the sample spans about 2.4 million clones, around 94% being singletons. This specimen comes from a study of shared clonotypes between healthy human individuals. The study's findings and limits: When compared with the clonotypes that were shared by all four sorted-subset donors, the non-shared clonotypes turned out to have lower generation probabilities.

CDR3 length: 15 residues. Germline-derived CDR1 and CDR2 are SGHRS and YFSETQ. The germline V and J ends were trimmed by 0 bases and 1 base, with 8 bases remaining between them. V is TRBV5-1 and J is TRBJ2-1, with D unresolved. The receptor's source is a man younger than 35 in good health. Sequencing used naive CD4+ T cells sorted from blood. Subset indicated: CD45RA+ positively selected. CDR3 bases: TGCGCCAGCAGCTTGGTACTGGGTTCCTACAATGAGCAGTTCTTC. Its translation: CASSLVLGSYNEQFF.